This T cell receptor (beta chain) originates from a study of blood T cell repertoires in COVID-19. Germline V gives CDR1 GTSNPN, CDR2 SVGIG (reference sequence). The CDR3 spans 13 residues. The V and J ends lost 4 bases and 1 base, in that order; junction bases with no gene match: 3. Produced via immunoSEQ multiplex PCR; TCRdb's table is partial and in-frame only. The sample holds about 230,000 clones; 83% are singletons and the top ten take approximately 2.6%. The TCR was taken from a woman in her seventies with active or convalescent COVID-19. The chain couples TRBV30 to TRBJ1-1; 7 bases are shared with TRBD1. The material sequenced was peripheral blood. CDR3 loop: CAWTRQGNTEAFF. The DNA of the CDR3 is TGTGCCTGGACCCGACAGGGGAACACTGAAGCTTTCTTT. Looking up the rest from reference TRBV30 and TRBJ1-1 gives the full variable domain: SQTIHQWPATLVQPVGSPLSLECTVEGTSNPNLYWYRQAAGRGLQLLFYSVGIGQISSEVPQNLSASRPQDRQFILSSKKLLLSDSGFYLCAWTRQGNTEAFFGQGTRLTVV.